This T cell receptor (beta chain) was profiled in a study of CXCR3-negative and CXCR3-positive naive CD8 T cells. General study points: Comparison of naive cells showed more hydrophobic TRB CDR3s in CXCR3-positive than in CXCR3-negative naive cells. Naive CXCR3-positive and CXCR3-negative cells shared similar TRBV-TRBJ usage, unlike memory cells. In both naive subsets diversity was comparably high, whereas memory CD8+ cells showed much lower diversity.

In regard to this clonotype: No antigen is known for it.

Via 5' RACE with UMI labels, TRB cDNA libraries were prepared. TCRdb reprocessed the 5' RACE reads and stores each CDR3 protein as one record, lacking DNA. The sample's table shows roughly 140,000 distinct CDR3 sequences. The germline CDR1 and CDR2 sequences are SQVTM and ANQGSEA. This CDR3 region has 17 residues. Sequenced material: naive CXCR3+ CD8+ T cells from blood. Subset meaning: CD45RO-CCR7+CD27+CD95- naive CD8+ T cells expressing CXCR3 (TNR3+). The genes are TRBV29-1 and TRBJ2-2; no DNA is available, so the TRBD2 call from TCRdb remains unchecked. This sequence originates from a human donor in good health. Some clones in this sample may be carry-over from other donors' samples. CDR3 in amino acids: CSVEWQVASGRIGELFF.